The clone carrying this T cell receptor beta chain occurred a few times. Its antigen is currently unknown. Construction of the TCR beta libraries employed iRepertoire HTBI primers in conjunction with Arm-PCR of CDR3 regions. Each CDR3 protein gets one entry after TCRdb re-called the multiplex PCR reads with MiXCR. This table holds 300,000 or so distinct CDR3 sequences, about 20% found once. Germline V gene lookup returns CDR1 SGHAT and CDR2 FQNNGV. The length of the CDR3 is 13 residues. V lost 4 bases and J 3 bases, leaving 10 bases between the germline ends. The sample comes from a study of regulatory T cells in long-lasting Graves disease. Whole-study findings and limits: TCR diversity was lower in persistent Graves' patients than in newly diagnosed ones. Not thyroid tissue but only peripheral blood was studied. The study found TRBV28, TRBJ1-2 and TRBJ2-5 favored in persistent disease.

Specified time point: persistent/refractory GD, antithyroid drugs over 5 years with positive TRAb. The TCR library was prepared using RNA isolated from PBMCs. Here the sequenced sample was peripheral blood mononuclear cells (PBMCs), taken when the disease was refractory, from a patient treated with antithyroid drugs. The receptor was isolated from a female donor with Graves disease. This chain links TRBV11-2 with TRBJ2-7; D uncertain. The chain's CDR3 is CASSSPLRYEQYF. In DNA form, the CDR3 reads TGTGCCAGCAGCTCCCCGCTGCGCTACGAGCAGTACTTC.